The source of this TCR beta chain is a study of cytomegalovirus exposure and HLA in healthy donors. On the study more broadly: As an earlier analysis found, about 190 million T cells yielded some 120 million unique TCR beta sequences.

PCR employed 60 Vbeta and 13 Jbeta primers. The method was immunoSEQ multiplex PCR; TCRdb's version includes in-frame clones alone and lacks a portion of them. The sample has approximately 160,000 clones, roughly 85% seen once; the top ten hold approximately 1.5%. This CDR3 region has 14 residues. V was clipped by 7 bases and J by 5 bases; unmatched bases: 5. Germline CDR1 SGDLS, CDR2 YYNGEE. This rearrangement joins TRBV9 to TRBJ2-1; 11 nucleotides align to TRBD2. The receptor was derived from a male donor in good health and CMV-seronegative. The sequencing sample was made of PBMCs. The CDR3 loop is CASRGSGGDNEQFF. The DNA for the CDR3 is TGTGCCAGCCGAGGTAGCGGGGGGGACAATGAGCAGTTCTTC.